These T cell receptor beta chains were read from a single sample in a study of response to subunit inactivated influenza vaccine. TCRdb passed the RT-PCR reads through MiXCR, listing each CDR3 protein once. The sample has roughly 700,000 distinct CDR3 sequences; about 14% are singletons. The sample consisted of PBMCs from blood, taken around two weeks before vaccination. The source of these receptors is a man aged 45-65 years who received an inactivated influenza vaccine. Both conserved end residues are part of each CDR3. A D gene is named only where the DNA matches it firmly. Not every row has a clone size; where given, it reads once, few, many or a size class.

j_call,v_call,cdr3_length,d_call,clone_size,cdr3_nt,cdr3_aa
TRBJ2-2,TRBV6-1,15,TRBD1,few,TGTGCCAGCATTCAACAGGGGCCGAACACCGGGGAGCTGTTTTTT,CASIQQGPNTGELFF
TRBJ1-1,TRBV12-3/TRBV12-4,11,.,many,TGTGCCAGCAGTTACGGCGGTGAAGCTTTCTTT,CASSYGGEAFF
TRBJ1-2,TRBV6-1,15,TRBD1,few,TGTGCCAGCAGGAGGGACAGGGGAATGTTCTATGGCTACACCTTC,CASRRDRGMFYGYTF
TRBJ1-1,TRBV7-2,14,.,.,TGTGCCAGCAGCTTGACACCTTGGAACACTGAAGCTTTCTTT,CASSLTPWNTEAFF
TRBJ2-7,TRBV20-1,16,TRBD2,few,TGCAGTGCTAAGGGGCGGGAGGCCTTGACCTCCTACGAGCAGTACTTC,CSAKGREALTSYEQYF
TRBJ2-7,TRBV10-3,16,TRBD2,.,TGTGCCATCGGAAGCCAGACTAGCGGGCCGTCCTACGAGCAGTACTTC,CAIGSQTSGPSYEQYF
TRBJ2-2,TRBV5-1,16,TRBD1,few,TGCGCCAGCAGCTTAAGTACAGGGGATGGCACCGGGGAGCTGTTTTTT,CASSLSTGDGTGELFF
TRBJ2-3,TRBV4-3,15,.,few,TGCGCCAGCAGCCGCGGGACGTTTGAGGTGGATACGCAGTATTTT,CASSRGTFEVDTQYF
TRBJ1-1,TRBV28,12,.,.,TGTGCCAGCATTTCCCCAGACCGTTTGACCCACTTT,CASISPDRLTHF
TRBJ2-7,TRBV12-3/TRBV12-4,15,.,few,TGTGCCAGCAGTTTAGCGCAGGGGCAGGGCTACGAGCAGTACTTC,CASSLAQGQGYEQYF
TRBJ2-7,TRBV4-2,14,.,.,TGTGCCAGCAGCCAAGATAACATCTCCGGGGAGCAGTACTTC,CASSQDNISGEQYF
TRBJ1-5,TRBV2,16,.,many,TGTGCCAGCAGTGAATGGACAGCCTATAGCAATCAGCCCCAGCATTTT,CASSEWTAYSNQPQHF
TRBJ1-2,TRBV11-2,17,.,.,TGTGCCAGCAGCGCCGAACCGGGGCCGGGACTTCGGTATGGCTACACCTTC,CASSAEPGPGLRYGYTF
TRBJ2-3,TRBV29-1,11,.,.,TGCAGCGCCACGGCGGGTCCGATACAGTATTTT,CSATAGPIQYF
TRBJ2-7,TRBV20-1,13,.,few,TGCAGTGCTTCCCCGGACACCATAGGGGAGCAGTACTTC,CSASPDTIGEQYF
TRBJ2-5,TRBV28,11,.,.,TGTGCCAGCACCGAAAGGGAGACCCAGTACTTC,CASTERETQYF
TRBJ2-5,TRBV5-1,14,.,.,TGCGCCAGCAGCTTGTCGGGCAACCAAGAGACCCAGTACTTC,CASSLSGNQETQYF
TRBJ1-1,TRBV7-9,12,.,.,TGTGCCAGCAGCTTAGCCCCGGGTGAAGCTTTCTTT,CASSLAPGEAFF
TRBJ1-5,TRBV2,13,.,many,TGTGCCAGCAGTGCTACTCGGGAAGCCCTCCAGCATTTT,CASSATREALQHF
TRBJ1-1,TRBV10-3,16,.,.,TGTGCCATCAGTGACCCCCTAGGACAATCGAACACTGAAGCTTTCTTT,CAISDPLGQSNTEAFF
TRBJ2-7,TRBV7-2,15,TRBD1,.,TGTGCCAGCAGCTTAGAGAGTCAGGGGGTCAACGAGCAGTACTTC,CASSLESQGVNEQYF
TRBJ1-6,TRBV11-2,20,.,.,TGTGCCAGCAGCTTAGGCATTTCGGGCCGAGAGAAGTGGGGCGAATCACCCCTCCACTTT,CASSLGISGREKWGESPLHF
TRBJ2-2,TRBV6-5,19,TRBD2,.,TGTGCCAGCAGTTACTTATCGGGACTAGCGGGAGGGCCGGGCGGGGAGCTGTTTTTT,CASSYLSGLAGGPGGELFF
TRBJ2-7,TRBV3-1,14,.,.,TGTGCCAGCAGCCAATCGGGGAAAGGCCACGAGCAGTACTTC,CASSQSGKGHEQYF
TRBJ2-1,TRBV14,13,.,.,TGTGCCAGCAGCCAGAACTCCCCCATCGTGCAGTTCTTC,CASSQNSPIVQFF
TRBJ1-1,TRBV6-1,14,TRBD1,few,TGTGCCAGCAGGGCTAACAGGGGGCGGACTGAAGCTTTCTTT,CASRANRGRTEAFF
TRBJ1-2,TRBV11-2,13,.,few,TGTGCCAGCAGCTTAGTGGAGGGTGGAGGCTACACCTTC,CASSLVEGGGYTF
TRBJ2-2,TRBV29-1,14,.,few,TGCAGCGTTGAAGATGGACAGAACACCGGGGAGCTGTTTTTT,CSVEDGQNTGELFF
TRBJ2-1,TRBV7-5,17,.,few,.,CISVSEPNSKHSNEQFF
TRBJ1-1,TRBV7-9,16,TRBD1,.,TGTGCCAGCAGCTTAACAACGGGACAGGGAGGCGCTGAAGCTTTCTTT,CASSLTTGQGGAEAFF
TRBJ2-3,TRBV6-2/TRBV6-3,15,TRBD1,few,TGTGCCAGCAGAATATCCGGACAGGGATCAGATACGCAGTATTTT,CASRISGQGSDTQYF
TRBJ1-1,TRBV3-1,14,TRBD1,many,TGTGCCAGCAGCCAAGGGCAGGGGGGGACTGAAGCTTTCTTT,CASSQGQGGTEAFF
TRBJ2-1,TRBV7-9,15,TRBD1,many,TGTGCCAGCAGACTCGGGACAGCATCTTACAATGAGCAGTTCTTC,CASRLGTASYNEQFF
TRBJ1-4,TRBV9,16,TRBD1,.,TGTGCCAGCAGCGTCTCGGGACAGGGTAGCGGTGAAAAACTGTTTTTT,CASSVSGQGSGEKLFF
TRBJ2-1,TRBV20-1,16,TRBD1,many,TGCAGTGCTCCCCCTGAAGGGGGCGAGGGCTACAATGAGCAGTTCTTC,CSAPPEGGEGYNEQFF
TRBJ1-6,TRBV15,15,.,few,TGTGCCACCAGCAGAGATCAATCCTATAATTCACCCCTCCACTTT,CATSRDQSYNSPLHF
TRBJ2-5,TRBV28,16,TRBD2,.,TGTGCCAGCAGTCATCTAGCGGGAGGGCCGGCTGAGACCCAGTACTTC,CASSHLAGGPAETQYF
TRBJ2-1,TRBV9,15,.,.,TGTGCCAGCAGCATTACAGGGCTGTCCTACAATGAGCAGTTCTTC,CASSITGLSYNEQFF
TRBJ2-3,TRBV2,16,TRBD2,few,TGTGCCAGCAAGAGGCGGACTAGCGTCAGCACAGATACGCAGTATTTT,CASKRRTSVSTDTQYF
TRBJ1-2,TRBV18,15,TRBD1,.,TGTGCCAGCTCACCTCCGGGACAGGGGTACTATGGCTACACCTTC,CASSPPGQGYYGYTF
TRBJ2-3,TRBV7-9,17,TRBD1,.,TGTGCCAGCAGCTTACGTTGGGGACAGGGGGTGGCAGATACGCAGTATTTT,CASSLRWGQGVADTQYF
TRBJ1-2,TRBV7-3,16,.,.,TGTGCCAGCAGCTTAGGGGGCTGGGGTTCTAACTATGGCTACACCTTC,CASSLGGWGSNYGYTF
TRBJ1-2,TRBV12-3/TRBV12-4,12,.,.,TGTGCCAGCAGCCCCTCGGTTGATGGCTACACCTTC,CASSPSVDGYTF
TRBJ2-3,TRBV27,16,TRBD1,few,TGTGCCAGCAGTACGTCCAGGGGGCGCAGCGCAGATACGCAGTATTTT,CASSTSRGRSADTQYF
TRBJ2-5,TRBV7-9,15,.,.,TGTGCCAGCAGCTTACGTTGGGGGGCGGAGGAGACCCAGTACTTC,CASSLRWGAEETQYF
TRBJ1-1,TRBV5-1,15,TRBD1,few,TGCGCCAGCAGCTGGTCGGGACAGAGGAACACTGAAGCTTTCTTT,CASSWSGQRNTEAFF
TRBJ2-3,TRBV5-1,20,TRBD2,few,TGCGCCAGCAGCCCCGTTGGAGTGAGACTAGCGGGAGAGATCACAGATACGCAGTATTTT,CASSPVGVRLAGEITDTQYF
TRBJ1-5,TRBV29-1,13,.,.,TGCAGCTGGGGGGAGGGACTAAATCAGCCCCAGCATTTT,CSWGEGLNQPQHF
TRBJ2-1,TRBV5-6,14,TRBD1,many,TGTGCCAGCAGCTGGGGACAGGGTAACAATGAGCAGTTCTTC,CASSWGQGNNEQFF
TRBJ1-2,TRBV20-1,14,.,few,TGCAGTGCTAGAGCCCCCGACCGCTCCTATGGCTACACCTTC,CSARAPDRSYGYTF
TRBJ1-2,TRBV12-3/TRBV12-4,17,TRBD1,.,TGTGCCAGCAGTTTCCCCCCACCCACAGGGGATAACTATGGCTACACCTTC,CASSFPPPTGDNYGYTF
TRBJ2-7,TRBV27,14,.,few,TGTGCCAGCAGTCCCCGCTTGCAGGCCTACGAGCAGTACTTC,CASSPRLQAYEQYF
TRBJ2-1,TRBV4-3,14,.,many,TGCGCCAGCAGCCAAGAAGGGTTGTACAATGAGCAGTTCTTC,CASSQEGLYNEQFF
TRBJ2-3,TRBV9,16,.,many,TGTGCCAGCAGCGCGCCCCCCCGCAACACCACAGATACGCAGTATTTT,CASSAPPRNTTDTQYF
TRBJ2-6,TRBV24-1,17,TRBD1,few,TGTGCCACCAGTCATCGGACAGGGAGCTCTGGGGCCAACGTCCTGACTTTC,CATSHRTGSSGANVLTF